Listed below are T cell receptor beta chains from one sample, sequenced in a study of Graves' ophthalmopathy and Graves' hyperthyroidism. TCRdb itself ran the multiplex PCR reads through MiXCR, one entry per CDR3 protein. Among approximately 1.2 million distinct CDR3 sequences listed, roughly two fifths were seen once. Sequences were obtained from peripheral blood or thyroid tissue (not recorded which). Source of these receptors: an adult man with Graves' hyperthyroidism. Both conserved end residues are part of each CDR3. A D gene is named only where the DNA matches it firmly. The listing skips clone size in some rows; elsewhere it reads once, few, many or a size class.

clone size,J gene,D gene,V gene,CDR3 protein,CDR3 DNA
many,TRBJ1-5,NA,TRBV9,CASGAGRDNQPQHF,TGTGCCAGTGGAGCTGGGCGAGACAATCAGCCCCAGCATTTT
once,TRBJ1-5,NA,TRBV11-2,CASNEGGRNQPQHF,TGTGCCAGCAACGAGGGAGGACGCAATCAGCCCCAGCATTTT
few,TRBJ1-5,TRBD1,TRBV3-1,CASSLGDRGQNQPQHF,TGTGCCAGCAGCCTCGGCGACAGGGGGCAAAATCAGCCCCAGCATTTT
few,TRBJ1-5,NA,TRBV20-1,CSSGKRGQPQHF,TGCAGTTCCGGGAAAAGGGGTCAGCCCCAGCATTTT
many,TRBJ1-1,TRBD1,TRBV7-2,CASTRTGQMNTEAFF,TGTGCCAGCACCCGGACGGGACAGATGAACACTGAAGCTTTCTTT
NA,TRBJ2-6,NA,TRBV10-3,CAISVEPGGTGSVLTF,TGTGCCATCAGCGTTGAACCCGGAGGGACGGGCAGCGTCCTGACTTTC
many,TRBJ2-2,NA,TRBV9,CASSVTSPDTGELFF,TGTGCCAGCAGCGTGACTAGTCCCGACACCGGGGAGCTGTTTTTT
NA,TRBJ2-5,NA,TRBV4-2,CASSGSAETQYF,TGTGCCAGCAGCGGCTCCGCGGAGACCCAGTACTTC
NA,TRBJ1-1,TRBD1,TRBV19,CASTTGDNARNTEAFF,TGTGCCAGTACAACAGGGGACAATGCACGGAACACTGAAGCTTTCTTC
NA,TRBJ2-6,NA,TRBV29-1,CSVGQGAYGEAF,NA
NA,TRBJ2-5,TRBD1,TRBV20-1,CSAGTGEQTQYF,TGCAGTGCGGGGACAGGGGAGCAGACCCAGTACTTC
NA,TRBJ1-5,TRBD1,TRBV20-1,CSATGDDRARDQPQHF,TGCAGTGCTACTGGTGATGACAGGGCACGGGATCAGCCCCAGCATTTT
NA,TRBJ2-7,TRBD1,TRBV2,CASSYRDRGDEQYF,TGTGCCAGCAGTTACCGGGACAGGGGCGACGAGCAGTACTTC
many,TRBJ1-5,NA,TRBV28,CASSSDGRVNNQPQHF,TGTGCCAGCAGTTCGGACGGCAGGGTCAATAATCAGCCCCAGCATTTT
many,TRBJ1-4,NA,TRBV5-1,CASSLEVANEKLFF,TGCGCCAGCAGCTTGGAGGTGGCTAATGAAAAACTGTTTTTT
NA,TRBJ2-5,TRBD2,TRBV29-1,CSVASGRQETQYF,TGCAGCGTTGCTAGCGGGAGGCAAGAGACCCAGTACTTC
NA,TRBJ2-6,NA,TRBV10-3,CAISPGGGANVLTF,TGTGCCATCAGCCCCGGAGGGGGGGCCAACGTCCTGACTTTC
once,TRBJ2-7,TRBD1,TRBV28,CASSLGGQGVGYEQYF,TGTGCCAGCAGTTTAGGGGGACAGGGTGTCGGTTACGAGCAGTACTTC
NA,TRBJ1-2,NA,TRBV7-2,CASSRRWDYGYTF,TGTGCCAGCAGCCGTCGATGGGACTATGGCTACACCTTC
NA,TRBJ2-7,TRBD1,TRBV25-1,CASSVGQGLGEQYF,TGTGCCAGCAGTGTCGGACAGGGTTTGGGCGAGCAGTACTTC
many,TRBJ2-5,TRBD1,TRBV24-1,CATSDWLSDREETQYF,TGTGCCACCAGTGATTGGCTATCGGACAGGGAAGAGACCCAGTACTTC
NA,TRBJ1-5,TRBD1,TRBV2,CASSELDRVGQPQHF,TGTGCCAGCAGTGAGCTAGACAGGGTAGGCCAGCCCCAGCATTTT
NA,TRBJ2-3,NA,TRBV24-1,CATSDFVGSTDTQYF,TGTGCCACCAGTGATTTTGTGGGTAGCACAGATACGCAGTATTTT
few,TRBJ2-2,NA,TRBV6-9,CASSEKRAANTGELFF,TGTGCCAGCAGTGAAAAGAGGGCGGCGAACACCGGGGAGCTGTTTTTT
NA,TRBJ2-7,NA,TRBV3-1,CASSQDPRDEQYF,TGTGCCAGCAGCCAAGATCCCAGGGACGAGCAGTACTTC
NA,TRBJ1-3,TRBD1,TRBV25-1,CASSHTGGGLSGNTIYF,TGTGCCAGCTCACACACAGGAGGGGGCCTCTCTGGAAACACCATATATTTT
many,TRBJ1-5,NA,TRBV7-2,CASSLAPPSNQPQHF,TGTGCCAGCAGCTTAGCGCCCCCTAGCAATCAGCCCCAGCATTTT
many,TRBJ1-5,NA,TRBV7-2,CASSAQDFQPQHF,TGTGCCAGCAGCGCACAGGATTTTCAGCCCCAGCATTTT
NA,TRBJ1-6,TRBD1,TRBV15,CATSTGTGGDSGSPLHF,TGTGCCACCAGCACGGGGACAGGGGGCGATTCTGGTTCACCCCTCCACTTT
NA,TRBJ2-2,TRBD2,TRBV12-3/TRBV12-4,CASSLAQLAGMNTGELFF,TGTGCCAGCAGTTTAGCGCAGCTAGCGGGGATGAACACCGGGGAGCTGTTTTTT
once,TRBJ1-5,NA,TRBV20-1,CSARSGGRAEHF,TGCAGTGCTAGATCCGGCGGGAGGGCCGAGCATTTT
NA,TRBJ1-1,TRBD1,TRBV20-1,CSEQGASTEAFF,TGCAGTGAACAGGGGGCGAGCACTGAAGCTTTCTTT
few,TRBJ1-2,NA,TRBV5-1,CASSKGTQQGYGYTF,TGCGCCAGCAGCAAAGGGACACAGCAAGGCTATGGCTACACCTTC
many,TRBJ2-7,NA,TRBV29-1,CSVEGTGTTYEQYF,TGCAGCGTTGAAGGTACTGGCACCACCTACGAGCAGTACTTC
few,TRBJ2-7,TRBD1,TRBV5-1,CASSRTLGTGVAYEQYF,TGCGCCAGCAGCCGGACTCTGGGTACAGGGGTCGCATACGAGCAGTACTTC
many,TRBJ2-2,NA,TRBV7-9,CASRGARTNTGELFF,TGTGCCAGCAGGGGGGCCCGGACGAACACCGGGGAGCTGTTTTTT
few,TRBJ1-6,NA,TRBV2,CASKLGDSPLHF,TGTGCCAGCAAACTAGGGGATTCACCCCTCCACTTT